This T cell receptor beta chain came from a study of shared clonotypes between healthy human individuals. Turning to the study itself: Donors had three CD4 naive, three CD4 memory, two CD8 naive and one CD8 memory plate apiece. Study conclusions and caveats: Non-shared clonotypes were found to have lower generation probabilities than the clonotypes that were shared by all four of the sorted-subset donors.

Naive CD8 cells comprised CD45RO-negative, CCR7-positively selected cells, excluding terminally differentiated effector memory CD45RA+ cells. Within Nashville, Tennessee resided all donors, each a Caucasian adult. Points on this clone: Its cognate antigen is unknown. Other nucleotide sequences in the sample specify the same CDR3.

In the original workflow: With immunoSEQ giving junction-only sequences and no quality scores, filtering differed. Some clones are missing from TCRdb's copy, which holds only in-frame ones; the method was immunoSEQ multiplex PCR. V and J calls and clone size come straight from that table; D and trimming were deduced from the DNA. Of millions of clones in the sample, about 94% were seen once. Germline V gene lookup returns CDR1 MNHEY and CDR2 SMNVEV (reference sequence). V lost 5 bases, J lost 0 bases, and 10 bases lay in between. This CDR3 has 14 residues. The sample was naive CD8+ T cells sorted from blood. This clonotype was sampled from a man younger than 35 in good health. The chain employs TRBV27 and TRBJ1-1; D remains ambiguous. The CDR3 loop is CASSPDGLNTEAFF. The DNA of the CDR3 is TGTGCCAGCAGTCCGGACGGATTGAACACTGAAGCTTTCTTT.